One and the same sample provided the 28 T cell receptor beta chains below, sequenced in a study of blood T cell repertoires in COVID-19. The table came from immunoSEQ multiplex PCR; TCRdb's copy has only in-frame clones and leaves some out. The repertoire holds some 90,000 clones, with 90% as singletons. Sequenced input: peripheral blood. These receptors were obtained from a woman aged 80 or over with active or convalescent COVID-19.

This sequence joins TRBV19 and TRBJ1-5; no firm D call. This CDR3 is built from 15 residues. Trimming left V 2 bases short and J 0 bases short, with 8 bases between. Per the germline V gene, CDR1 is LNHDA and CDR2 is SQIVND (reference sequence). CDR3 DNA: TGTGCCAGTAGTATATCCGGGTATAGCAATCAGCCCCAGCATTTT. It specifies CASSISGYSNQPQHF.

This chain connects TRBV3-1 (or the pseudogene TRBV3-2) to TRBJ2-3; tentative D call: TRBD2 (5 bases). The germline V gene encodes CDR1 LGHDT and CDR2 YNNKEL (reference sequence). This CDR3 contains 17 residues. V lost 2 bases to trimming and J lost 2 bases, with 17 bases between them. The CDR3 DNA reads as TGTGCCAGCAGCCAATGGTCCACTAGAAAACCCACAGATACGCAGTATTTT. This codes for CASSQWSTRKPTDTQYF.

CDR3 sequence reads: CASSVVPTNYEQYF. CDR3 in DNA: TGTGCCAGCAGCGTAGTCCCGACTAACTACGAGCAGTACTTC. The chain joins TRBV9 to TRBJ2-7; D possibly corresponds to TRBD2 (5 bases). Trimming shortened V by 0 bases and J by 3 bases, and 10 bases separated the two germline ends. The CDR3 sequence is 14 residues long. Germline V CDR1 and CDR2: SGDLS, YYNGEE. The full variable domain, with the rest looked up from reference TRBV9 and TRBJ2-7, is DSGVTQTPKHLITATGQRVTLRCSPRSGDLSVYWYQQSLDQGLQFLIQYYNGEERAKGNILERFSAQQFPDLHSELNLSSLELGDSALYFCASSVVPTNYEQYFGPGTRLTVT.

The V gene is TRBV24-1, the J gene TRBJ2-5, with D possibly being TRBD2 (7 bases). V dropped 3 bases and J dropped 7 bases, with 20 bases sitting between them. CDR3 length equals 16 residues. Germline values: CDR1 KGHDR, CDR2 SFDVKD. The CDR3: CATSDESGGVEGTQYF. The DNA of the CDR3 is TGTGCCACCAGTGATGAATCGGGGGGCGTGGAAGGGACCCAGTACTTC.

The rearrangement joins TRBV2 to TRBJ1-1; the D is unclear. Trimming left V 8 bases short and J 0 bases short, with 13 bases between. This CDR3 is 14 amino acids long. The germline gives CDR1 SNHLY, CDR2 FYNNEI. DNA of the CDR3: TGTGCCAGCCGGGTAGAGATCCTGAACACTGAAGCTTTCTTT. This codes for CASRVEILNTEAFF.

The chain recombines TRBV4-2 with TRBJ2-1; possibly TRBD2 for D (5 bases). Germline V CDR1 and CDR2: LGHNA, YNFKEQ. V lost 0 bases, J lost 0 bases, and 12 bases lay in between. The CDR3 length is 17 residues. The CDR3 is CASSQDRGMGSYNEQFF. In DNA, the CDR3 is TGTGCCAGCAGCCAAGATCGGGGAATGGGCTCCTACAATGAGCAGTTCTTC.

The chain is built from TRBV18 and TRBJ2-5, with 7 bases fitting TRBD1. CDR1 and CDR2 from the germline V gene are KGHSH and LQKENI. The length of the CDR3 is 16 residues. V lost 3 bases and J lost 9; bases outside the gene matches: 16. CDR3 sequence: CASSPQGDGPAGAQYF. The CDR3 DNA is TGTGCCAGCTCACCCCAGGGGGACGGGCCGGCAGGGGCCCAGTACTTC.

The chain combines TRBV5-5 with TRBJ2-5; 10 bases map to TRBD1. CDR1 and CDR2 from the germline V gene are SGHKS and YYEKEE (reference sequence). This CDR3 spans 14 amino acids. V shed 0 bases, J shed 4 bases, and the junction held 0 bases outside the gene matches. CDR3 residues: CASSLGQGAETQYF. The CDR3 coding sequence is TGTGCCAGCAGCTTGGGACAGGGGGCAGAGACCCAGTACTTC.

The chain joins TRBV24-1 to TRBJ2-1; TRBD2 aligns across 7 bases. Trimming cost V 4 bases and J 3 bases; bases outside gene matches: 8. This CDR3 region has 16 residues. Germline V gene lookup returns CDR1 KGHDR and CDR2 SFDVKD. For the CDR3, the DNA is TGTGCCACCAGTGACTCCCTAGCGGATTTCTACAATGAGCAGTTCTTC. It encodes CATSDSLADFYNEQFF.

Here the CDR3 DNA reads TGTGCCAGTCGAACCGGGACTAGCGGGAGGACTTACAATGAGCAGTTCTTC. Its translation is CASRTGTSGRTYNEQFF. The chain is built from TRBV19 and TRBJ2-1, with 15 positions matching TRBD2. The CDR3 spans 17 residues. Germline CDR1 and CDR2: LNHDA and SQIVND (reference sequence). J gave up 4 bases and V 8 bases, and 9 bases lay outside the gene matches.

The rearrangement uses TRBV28 and TRBJ1-2; possible D gene TRBD1, 5 bases. V dropped 10 bases and J dropped 8 bases, with 23 bases sitting between them. Germline V lookup: CDR1 MDHEN, CDR2 SYDVKM. The CDR3 has 14 residues. CDR3 DNA sequence: TGTGCCACCCAGAACCGGATGGCCGGGGGAGGCTACACCTTC. This translates into CATQNRMAGGGYTF.

The V and J genes are TRBV29-1 and TRBJ2-1; possible D gene TRBD1, 6 bases. Trimming shortened V by 5 bases and J by 7 bases, and 21 bases separated the two germline ends. The CDR3 has 15 amino acids. Germline V gene sequence: CDR1 SQVTM, CDR2 ANQGSEA. The CDR3 region has the DNA TGCAGCGTTATCCTAGACAGGAATCGACGTAATGAGCAGTTCTTC. Its protein is CSVILDRNRRNEQFF.

This chain links TRBV24-1 with TRBJ2-1, with 7 positions matching TRBD2. CDR1 is KGHDR and CDR2 is SFDVKD in the germline V gene. The CDR3 spans 15 residues. V shed 4 bases, J shed 9 bases, and the junction held 11 bases outside the gene matches. The CDR3 spells CATSDPQREGLEQFF. The CDR3 coding sequence is TGTGCCACCAGTGACCCTCAAAGGGAGGGCCTTGAGCAGTTCTTC.

Note on this clone: The identical CDR3 is also encoded by other nucleotide sequences in the sample. This chain uses TRBV2 with TRBJ2-2, with D possibly being TRBD2 (6 bases). Trimming took off 8 bases at V and 3 bases at J, with 7 bases between the two ends. The CDR3 is 12 amino acids. In germline, CDR1 is SNHLY, CDR2 FYNNEI. DNA for the CDR3: TGTGCCAGCGGCGGGGACACCGGGGAGCTGTTTTTT. Its protein is CASGGDTGELFF.

CDR3 sequence: CASSPGLAGREGNIQYF. The CDR3 DNA reads TGCGCCAGCAGCCCTGGACTAGCGGGAAGGGAGGGAAACATTCAGTACTTC. The chain is built from TRBV5-1 and TRBJ2-4, with 12 nucleotides matching TRBD2. CDR3 length equals 17 residues. Losses at the gene ends were 4 bases for V and 6 bases for J; bases not matched to a gene: 11. CDR1 is SGHRS and CDR2 is YFSETQ in the germline V gene.

The chain carries TRBV6-2 or TRBV6-3 and TRBJ2-3; 8 bases are shared with TRBD2. The CDR3 length is 15 residues. With 6 bases clipped from V and 5 bases from J, the junction kept 10 bases outside the gene matches. In germline, CDR1 is MNHEY, CDR2 SVGEGT. The CDR3 DNA reads as TGTGCCAGCAGCCTTAGCGGGACCGCCGGAGATACGCAGTATTTT. Translating gives CASSLSGTAGDTQYF.

The J gene is TRBJ2-2, the V gene TRBV5-4; 10 bases match TRBD1. CDR1 and CDR2 from the germline V gene are SGHNT and YYREEE (reference sequence). V lost 4 bases, J lost 7 bases, and 10 bases stayed unmatched. This CDR3 comprises 16 residues. The CDR3 nucleotides read TGTGCCAGCAGCCGAGAAGGGACAGGGGCCGTCGGGGAGCTGTTTTTT. Translation: CASSREGTGAVGELFF.

The chain employs TRBV28 and TRBJ1-1; no clear D. The CDR3 runs to 12 residues. The germline CDR1 and CDR2 sequences are MDHEN and SYDVKM. The ends were cut back, 1 base at V and 6 bases at J, with 6 bases in the middle. The DNA of the CDR3 is TGTGCCAGCAGTTTATTGAGGGCTGAAGCTTTCTTT. This encodes CASSLLRAEAFF.

The chain links TRBV6-2 or TRBV6-3 to TRBJ2-1; TRBD2 matches 9 bases. The germline V gene has CDR1 MNHEY and CDR2 SVGEGT. CDR3 size: 14 residues. Losses at the gene ends were 5 bases for V and 4 bases for J; bases not matched to a gene: 3. The CDR3 nucleotides read TGTGCCAGCAGTCCGGGACTAGCTTACAATGAGCAGTTCTTC. Protein product: CASSPGLAYNEQFF.

The chain combines TRBV30 with TRBJ2-2; 9 nucleotides align to TRBD1. V lost 3 bases, J lost 15 bases, and 8 bases stayed unmatched. Germline V gives CDR1 GTSNPN, CDR2 SVGIG (reference sequence). CDR3 size: 12 residues. The CDR3 here is CAWSIDRGRVFF. For the CDR3, the DNA is TGTGCCTGGAGCATCGACAGGGGGAGGGTGTTTTTT.

This chain connects TRBV28 to TRBJ2-7; TRBD1 matches at 9 bases. Germline trimming cut 4 bases from V and 3 bases from J; bases unmatched to any gene: 7. The CDR3 is made up of 15 amino acids. Germline V gene lookup returns CDR1 MDHEN and CDR2 SYDVKM. CDR3 sequence: CASSWGDREFYEQYF. The CDR3 bases are TGTGCCAGCAGTTGGGGGGACAGGGAGTTCTACGAGCAGTACTTC.

The V gene is TRBV6-5, the J gene TRBJ2-1, with TRBD2 matching 9 bases. V lost 0 bases and J lost 7; bases outside the gene matches: 4. The CDR3 sequence is 15 residues long. In germline, CDR1 is MNHEY, CDR2 SVGAGI. The CDR3 coding sequence is TGTGCCAGCAGTTACTCAATAGGACTAGCGAATGAGCAGTTCTTC. This sequence encodes CASSYSIGLANEQFF.

V is TRBV19 and J is TRBJ1-1, with D uncertain. This CDR3 region has 11 residues. Between the trimmed V and J ends, which lost 1 base and 7 bases, there was a span of 4 bases. Germline V CDR1 and CDR2: LNHDA, SQIVND (reference sequence). CDR3 in amino acids: CASSIAVEAFF. DNA of the CDR3: TGTGCCAGTAGTATAGCAGTTGAAGCTTTCTTT.

The chain recombines TRBV28 with TRBJ2-1; 10 bases align to TRBD2. This CDR3 has 13 amino acids. V gave up 11 bases and J gave up 8 bases; unmatched junction bases: 9. Per the germline V gene, CDR1 is MDHEN and CDR2 is SYDVKM. The CDR3 DNA is TGTGCCTGGGGGCTAGCGGGAGTGGATGAGCAGTTCTTC. It encodes CAWGLAGVDEQFF.

The rearrangement uses TRBV6-2 or TRBV6-3 and TRBJ1-2; a possible D gene is TRBD1 (6 bases). The germline V gene encodes CDR1 MNHEY and CDR2 SVGEGT. V shed 6 bases and J shed 7 bases, with 15 bases lying between them. The CDR3 runs 13 residues. CDR3 nucleotides: TGTGCCAGCAGCCAGGGACACGTGCTTGGCTACACCTTC. Encoded protein: CASSQGHVLGYTF.

CDR3 amino acids: CASSRGQDTEAFF. CDR3 in DNA: TGTGCCAGCAGCCGCGGACAGGACACTGAAGCTTTCTTT. The chain carries TRBV3-1 (or the pseudogene TRBV3-2) and TRBJ1-1; 7 bases match TRBD1. The V segment lost 4 bases and the J segment 3 bases; nucleotides outside the gene matches: 2. CDR1 is LGHDT, CDR2 YNNKEL, per germline (reference sequence). This CDR3 contains 13 residues.

The V gene is TRBV10-3, the J gene TRBJ1-4; 11 bases map to TRBD1. J was trimmed by 3 bases and V by 11 bases; bases with no gene match: 8. Germline CDR1 and CDR2: ENHRY and SYGVKD. This CDR3 contains 15 residues. The CDR3 sequence is CASRTGGAANEKLFF. CDR3 coding DNA: TGTGCCTCTCGGACAGGGGGCGCCGCTAATGAAAAACTGTTTTTT.

The genes are TRBV27 and TRBJ1-4; maybe TRBD1 (6 bases). V was pared by 3 bases and J by 3 bases, with 14 bases between. Germline V gene sequence: CDR1 MNHEY, CDR2 SMNVEV (reference sequence). The CDR3 is 16 amino acids. For the CDR3, the DNA is TGTGCCAGCAGTTTGGTGGGGGGGCGTGCTAATGAAAAACTGTTTTTT. This encodes CASSLVGGRANEKLFF.